Below, 12 T cell receptor beta chains from the same sample are listed, as sequenced in a study of T cells in women clearing cervical HPV infection. The assay was immunoSEQ multiplex PCR, and TCRdb's table has in-frame clones only and misses some. The sample features about 34,000 clones, with approximately 3% in its top ten. The sample was blood buffy coat. The receptors here all came from a woman aged 18 to 75 with a cervical HPV16 infection that either progressed to CIN3+ or cleared (not recorded which).

With regard to this clone: The read comes to an end 3 residues before the CDR3 does, leaving the germline J gene to fill in the end. V and J are TRBV20-1 and TRBJ2-3; 11 bases map to TRBD2. Germline CDR1 reads DFQATT; CDR2 reads SNEGSKA (reference sequence). Trimming took 0 bases from V and 3 from J; bases not matched to a gene: 5. The CDR3 spans 16 residues. CDR3 region: CSARDLTSGDTDTQYF. The CDR3 DNA, read in part, is TGCAGTGCTAGAGATCTGACTAGCGGGGATACAGATACG.

About this clone: The read ends 3 residues shy of where the CDR3 ends; the end is completed using the germline J gene. V is TRBV20-1 and J is TRBJ1-4; 8 bases line up with TRBD1. Per the germline V gene, CDR1 is DFQATT and CDR2 is SNEGSKA (reference sequence). J gave up 7 bases and V 3 bases, and 4 bases lay outside the gene matches. There are 13 residues in the CDR3. The covered CDR3 bases are TGCAGTGCTAGCGCAGGGGGCGGTGAAAAA. It specifies CSASAGGGEK. In full, the CDR3 is CSASAGGGEKLFF.

Note on this clone: Sequence at one end of the junction differs from germline and may be a read error. The read falls 3 residues short of the CDR3 end, and the missing part is taken from the germline J gene. Other DNA sequences in this sample translate to the same CDR3. The rearrangement joins TRBV29-1 to TRBJ1-3; 11 bases line up with TRBD1. CDR1 and CDR2 (germline): SQVTM, ANQGSEA. The CDR3 is 13 amino acids. The CDR3 reads CSVLDRGRNTIYF. The part of the CDR3 DNA that was read is TGCAGCGTTCTGGACAGGGGGCGAAACACA.

As for this clone: Read sequence stops 3 residues before the CDR3 end, and the germline J gene provides the missing end. The chain combines TRBV19 with TRBJ1-2; a weak D match, TRBD1 (6 bases). CDR1 is LNHDA and CDR2 is SQIVND in the germline V gene (reference sequence). The length of the CDR3 is 13 residues. CDR3 residues: CAITGTSLTGYTF. The sequenced part of the CDR3 DNA is TGTGCCATAACCGGGACAAGCCTTACCGGC.

Comment on this clone: The read terminates 3 residues before the CDR3 end, so the remaining end is supplied by the germline J gene. The chain couples TRBV7-3 to TRBJ1-6; D gene unclear. V was cut by 5 bases and J by 7 bases, with 12 bases left in between. This CDR3 is 14 amino acids long. Germline assignment: CDR1 SGHTA and CDR2 FQGTGA. CDR3 protein: CASSLRHGNSPLHF. The covered CDR3 bases are TGTGCCAGCAGCCTTAGACACGGAAATTCACCC.

To note about this clone: The CDR3 extends 3 residues past the end of the read, so its final part is completed from the germline J gene. The chain joins TRBV4-1 to TRBJ2-3; D is uncertain. CDR1 and CDR2 (germline): MGHRA, YSYEKL. The CDR3 length is 16 residues. V was cut by 0 bases and J by 1 base, with 11 bases left in between. The CDR3 bases that were read are TGCGCCAGCAGCCAAGATCACCACTCGGGCACAGATACG. It codes for CASSQDHHSGTDT. The whole CDR3 sequence is CASSQDHHSGTDTQYF.

As to this clone: The missing CDR3 end, 3 residues past where the read stops, is filled in from the germline J gene. The V gene is TRBV18, the J gene TRBJ1-4; weak D call: TRBD1 (5 bases). The CDR3 runs to 15 residues. Germline V gene sequence: CDR1 KGHSH, CDR2 LQKENI. This CDR3 reads CASSPPSGGANVLFF. CDR3 DNA, as far as it was read: TGTGCCAGCTCACCTCCATCGGGTGGGGCCAACGTA.

As to this clone: Read coverage stops 3 residues before the CDR3 terminus; the germline J gene supplies the remainder. V gene TRBV7-2 combines with J gene TRBJ1-1; D is perhaps TRBD1 (5 bases). Looked up from germline, CDR1 is SGHTA and CDR2 is FQGNSA. This CDR3 is 13 amino acids long. The part of the CDR3 DNA that was read is TGTGCCAGCAGCCGGCAGGGAGGAGAGACA. Amino acids: CASSRQGGET. The full CDR3 sequence reads CASSRQGGETAFF.

Remarks on this clone: Read sequence stops 3 residues before the CDR3 end, and the germline J gene provides the missing end. The rearrangement joins TRBV7-2 to TRBJ2-3; TRBD2 is a possible D gene (6 bases). The length of the CDR3 is 15 residues. Trimming took 8 bases from V and 1 from J, leaving 16 bases between them. Germline assignment: CDR1 SGHTA and CDR2 FQGNSA. The CDR3 here is CASGPWGGGTDTQYF. The CDR3 DNA, read in part, is TGTGCCAGCGGACCCTGGGGCGGGGGCACAGATACG.

To note about this clone: The sequenced fragment ends 3 residues before the CDR3 boundary, so the rest is inferred from the germline J gene. This chain connects TRBV2 to TRBJ1-5; 10 nucleotides line up with TRBD1. The V gene's germline CDR1 is SNHLY and CDR2 FYNNEI. The CDR3 sequence is 14 residues long. CDR3 residues: CASSDLGQGVPQHF. CDR3 bases read: TGTGCCAGCAGTGATTTAGGACAGGGGGTCCCC.

Comments on this clone: The DNA ends 3 residues before the CDR3 does, and the rest of the CDR3 is filled in from the germline J gene. This chain uses TRBV20-1 with TRBJ1-2, with 10 bases matching TRBD1. Germline values: CDR1 DFQATT, CDR2 SNEGSKA (reference sequence). This CDR3 region has 15 residues. CDR3 bases read: TGCAGTGCTAGAAGAGGGGACAGGGGTTCGGGAGGC. It specifies CSARRGDRGSGG. The entire CDR3 protein reads CSARRGDRGSGGYTF.

On this clone: The read terminates 3 residues before the CDR3 end, so the remaining end is supplied by the germline J gene. The rearrangement joins TRBV2 to TRBJ2-3; TRBD2 might be the D (5 bases). The CDR3 extends over 15 amino acids. The germline V and J ends were trimmed by 5 bases and 0 bases, with 12 bases remaining between them. Germline assignment: CDR1 SNHLY and CDR2 FYNNEI. The sequenced part of the CDR3 DNA is TGTGCCAGCAGTAACCGGGGTTCTAGCACAGATACG. This sequence encodes CASSNRGSSTDT. The CDR3 in full is CASSNRGSSTDTQYF.